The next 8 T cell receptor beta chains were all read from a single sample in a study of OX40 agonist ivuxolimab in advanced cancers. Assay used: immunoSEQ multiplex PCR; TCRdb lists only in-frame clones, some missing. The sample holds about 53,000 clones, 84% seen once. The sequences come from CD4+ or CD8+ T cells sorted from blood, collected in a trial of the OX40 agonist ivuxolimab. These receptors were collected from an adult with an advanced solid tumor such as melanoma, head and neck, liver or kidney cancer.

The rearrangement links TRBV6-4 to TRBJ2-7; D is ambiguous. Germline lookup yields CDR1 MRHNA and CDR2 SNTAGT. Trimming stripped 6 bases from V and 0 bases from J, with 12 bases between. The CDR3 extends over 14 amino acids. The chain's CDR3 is CASRLEAFSYEQYF. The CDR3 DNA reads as TGTGCCAGCAGGCTAGAGGCCTTCTCCTACGAGCAGTACTTC.

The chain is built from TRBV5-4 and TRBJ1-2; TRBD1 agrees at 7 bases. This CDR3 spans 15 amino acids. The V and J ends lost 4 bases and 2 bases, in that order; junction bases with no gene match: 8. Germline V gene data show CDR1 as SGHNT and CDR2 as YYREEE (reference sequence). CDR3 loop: CASSAGTAPNYGYTF. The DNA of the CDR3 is TGTGCCAGCAGCGCCGGGACAGCACCAAACTATGGCTACACCTTC.

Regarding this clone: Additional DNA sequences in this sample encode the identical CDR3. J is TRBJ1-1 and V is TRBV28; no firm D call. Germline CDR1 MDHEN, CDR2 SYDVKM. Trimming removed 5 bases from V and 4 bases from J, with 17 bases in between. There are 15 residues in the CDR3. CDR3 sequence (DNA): TGTGCCAGCAGTCTATTAAAAGGTTTGGGCACTGAAGCTTTCTTT. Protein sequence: CASSLLKGLGTEAFF. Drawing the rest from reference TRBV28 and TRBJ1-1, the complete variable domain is DVKVTQSSRYLVKRTGEKVFLECVQDMDHENMFWYRQDPGLGLRLIYFSYDVKMKEKGDIPEGYSVSREKKERFSLILESASTNQTSMYLCASSLLKGLGTEAFFGQGTRLTVV.

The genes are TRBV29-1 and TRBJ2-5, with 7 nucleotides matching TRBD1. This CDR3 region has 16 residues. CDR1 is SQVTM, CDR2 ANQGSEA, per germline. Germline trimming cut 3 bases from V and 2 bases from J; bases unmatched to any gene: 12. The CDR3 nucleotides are TGCAGCGTTGAGTTGGGTACAGGGGTCCTGCAAGAGACCCAGTACTTC. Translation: CSVELGTGVLQETQYF.

The CDR3 DNA is TGTGCCAGCAGCGTGGTGGCTGGGGCCGAGCAGTACTTC. Its protein product is CASSVVAGAEQYF. The chain joins TRBV5-5 to TRBJ2-7, with D possibly being TRBD1 (5 bases). This CDR3 has 13 amino acids. V lost 4 bases to trimming and J lost 6 bases, with 14 bases between them. Germline CDR1 SGHKS, CDR2 YYEKEE (reference sequence).

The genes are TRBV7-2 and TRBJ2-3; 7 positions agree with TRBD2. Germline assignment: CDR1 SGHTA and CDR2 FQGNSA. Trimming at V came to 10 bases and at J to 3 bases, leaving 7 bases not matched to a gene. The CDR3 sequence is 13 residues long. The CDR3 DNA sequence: TGTGCCACACGGGGTAGCGGGACAGATACGCAGTATTTT. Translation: CATRGSGTDTQYF.

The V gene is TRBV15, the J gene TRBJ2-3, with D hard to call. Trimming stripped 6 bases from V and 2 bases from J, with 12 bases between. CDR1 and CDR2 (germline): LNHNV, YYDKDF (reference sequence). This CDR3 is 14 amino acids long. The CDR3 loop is CATRSRRVTDTQYF. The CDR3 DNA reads TGTGCCACCAGGTCCCGTCGGGTCACAGATACGCAGTATTTT.

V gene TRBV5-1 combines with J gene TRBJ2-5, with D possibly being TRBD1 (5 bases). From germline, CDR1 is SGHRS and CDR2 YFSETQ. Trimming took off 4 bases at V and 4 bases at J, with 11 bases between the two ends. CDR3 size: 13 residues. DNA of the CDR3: TGCGCCAGCAGCCTTGACAGTGGAGAGACCCAGTACTTC. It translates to CASSLDSGETQYF.